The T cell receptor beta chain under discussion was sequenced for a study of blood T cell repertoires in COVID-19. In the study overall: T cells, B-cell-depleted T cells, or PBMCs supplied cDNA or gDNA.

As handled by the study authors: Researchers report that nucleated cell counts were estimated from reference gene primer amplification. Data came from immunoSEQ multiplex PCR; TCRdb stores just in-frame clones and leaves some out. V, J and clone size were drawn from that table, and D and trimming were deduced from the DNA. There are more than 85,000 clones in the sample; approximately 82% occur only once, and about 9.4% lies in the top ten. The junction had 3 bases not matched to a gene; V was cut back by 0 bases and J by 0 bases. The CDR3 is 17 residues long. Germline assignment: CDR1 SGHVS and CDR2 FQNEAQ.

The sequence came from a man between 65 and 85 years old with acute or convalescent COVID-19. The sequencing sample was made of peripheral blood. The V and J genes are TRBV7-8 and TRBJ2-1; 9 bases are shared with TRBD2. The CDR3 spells CASSLALAGVSYNEQFF. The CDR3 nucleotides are TGTGCCAGCAGCTTAGCGTTAGCGGGAGTCTCCTACAATGAGCAGTTCTTC.